This T cell receptor (beta chain) was identified in a study of cytomegalovirus exposure and HLA in healthy donors. Whole-study context: The roughly 670 first-cohort repertoires shared a platform with the roughly 130 validation repertoires, as reported in a later analysis.

Using immunoSEQ multiplex PCR, the repertoire was profiled, and TCRdb retains in-frame clones only, with some absent. Altogether tens of thousands of clones are present, about nine tenths being singletons, with the ten largest covering around 2.1%. Findings and caveats of the study: The tendency of first-cohort TCR clusters to co-occur in the roughly 110 validation repertoires was identified by a subsequent analysis.

Of note for this clone: Antigen specificity is unknown.

The donors were part of the validation cohort, which consisted of under 150 subjects and was separate from the first cohort of about 720 subjects. The CDR3 has 16 amino acids. Germline V gene lookup returns CDR1 SGHRS and CDR2 YFSETQ. V trimming: 0 bases; J trimming: 4 bases; junction bases outside the gene matches: 6. The sequence was obtained from a man aged 25 to 45 in good health and CMV-seronegative. The J gene is TRBJ1-3, the V gene TRBV5-1; the match to TRBD1 covers 8 bases. Sequencing was performed on PBMCs. CDR3 bases: TGCGCCAGCAGCTTGGCAGGACAGGGATTGGGAAACACCATATATTTT. Its translation: CASSLAGQGLGNTIYF.